This T cell receptor (beta chain) was identified during a study of post-analysis software for immune sequencing data. About the study: Relapsing-remitting, secondary progressive and progressive-relapsing forms of multiple sclerosis all featured among disease courses. The study's findings and limits: A few TRBV segments appeared more often in patients than in controls, and TRBV5-6, TRBV5-1 and TRBV20-1 were among these. Strong co-clustering by F measure linked samples that shared a preparation batch. Those with multiple sclerosis, the patient group, showed significantly lower normalized Chao1 diversity than controls.

As for this clonotype: No antigen is known for it.

Germline loops: CDR1 SGHRS, CDR2 YFSETQ. The CDR3 has 18 amino acids. V was trimmed by 4 bases and J by 7 bases, leaving 27 bases between them. Included in the TCR beta cDNA libraries were unique molecular identifiers. There were roughly 0.85 to 11 million T cells, and 480,000 or so cDNA molecules came from them. Each CDR3 protein gets one entry after TCRdb re-called the PCR reads with MiXCR. Of about 620,000 distinct CDR3 sequences in the sample, about 40% were seen once. This TCR derives from a girl aged 10-17 years with multiple sclerosis. The chain combines TRBV5-1 with TRBJ2-1, with D perhaps TRBD2 (6 bases). Sequences were obtained from blood. The CDR3, as DNA: TGCGCCAGCAGCGTTGATCTTCGGGGGACTGTTGGCGGGAATGAGCAGTTCTTC. Protein product: CASSVDLRGTVGGNEQFF.